This T cell receptor beta chain is drawn from a study of control samples from healthy donors and cancer patients. TCRdb keeps only in-frame clones here, not all; method: immunoSEQ multiplex PCR. The sample includes approximately 92,000 clones, more than 85% of them seen just once. The germline V gene has CDR1 MGHRA and CDR2 YSYEKL. J was trimmed by 10 bases and V by 0 bases; bases with no gene match: 7. The CDR3 loop spans 14 amino acids. The TCR sequence derives from a woman younger than 45 in good health. V gene TRBV4-1 combines with J gene TRBJ1-1; the match to TRBD1 covers 8 bases. The sample was blood. CDR3 residues: CASSQDPRGPGAFF. As DNA, the CDR3 is TGCGCCAGCAGCCAAGATCCCAGGGGGCCCGGAGCTTTCTTT.